This TCR beta chain was captured in a study of regulatory T cells in long-lasting Graves disease. Trimming left V 6 bases short and J 5 bases short, with 20 bases between. CDR1 and CDR2 (germline): SEHNR, FQNEAQ (reference sequence). The CDR3 loop spans 16 amino acids. Library construction for TCR beta used iRepertoire HTBI primers and Arm-PCR of CDR3 regions. TCRdb reprocessed the multiplex PCR reads with MiXCR, giving one entry per CDR3 protein. The sample has hundreds of thousands of distinct CDR3 sequences, about 16% seen once. In its sample, this clonotype was seen many times. Described time point: newly diagnosed GD, antithyroid drugs for less than 3 months. After RNA was extracted from PBMCs, the TCR library was made from it. This sample also belongs to another study, concerning T cells in Graves' hyperthyroidism and ophthalmopathy.

Sequencing was performed on peripheral blood mononuclear cells (PBMCs), taken at new diagnosis, from a patient treated with antithyroid drugs. This clonotype was sampled from a woman aged 35-65 years with Graves disease. V gene TRBV7-9 combines with J gene TRBJ2-1; no reliable D call. The CDR3, as DNA: TGTGCCAGCAGGCCGTCGAGACCACCTAACAACAATGAGCAGTTCTTC. The encoded protein is CASRPSRPPNNNEQFF.